This TCR beta chain comes out of a study of T cells in localized non-small cell lung cancer. Study conclusions and caveats: Across samples, adjacent lung featured a median roughly 50 of the top 100 tumor clones.

Here immunoSEQ multiplex PCR was the method, and the copy in TCRdb shows in-frame clones only, minus some. The sample includes about 23,000 clones, 85% to 90% seen only once; the top ten take more than 10%. Trimming took 0 bases from V and 2 from J, leaving 15 bases between them. From germline, CDR1 is SQVTM and CDR2 ANQGSEA. CDR3 size: 16 residues. As for this clone: The antigen is undetermined.

The sequencing used peripheral blood, collected before any cancer treatment. The V call is TRBV29-1, the J call TRBJ2-3; the D gene is possibly TRBD2 (6 bases). The clonotype originates from a male donor at least 60 years old with stage I lung adenocarcinoma. The CDR3 loop reads CSVEDGTGTPTDTQYF. For the CDR3, the DNA is TGCAGCGTTGAAGATGGGACCGGGACTCCCACAGATACGCAGTATTTT.